Listed below are T cell receptor beta chains from one sample, sequenced in a study of blood T cell repertoires in COVID-19. Here immunoSEQ multiplex PCR was the method, and the copy in TCRdb shows in-frame clones only, minus some. The sample yields 200,000 to 250,000 clones, approximately 90% seen once. What was sequenced was PBMCs or T cells enriched from blood (not recorded which). All receptors derive from a woman between 35 and 50 years old with acute COVID-19. Each CDR3 is given with its conserved first and last residue. The D gene is left open where the match is weak. Clone size, where shown, is once, few, many, or a class for clones that have expanded.

size,D,J,V,CDR3,DNA
few,TRBD1,TRBJ1-3,TRBV9,CASSVEMTGSGNTIYF,TGTGCCAGCAGCGTAGAAATGACAGGGTCAGGAAACACCATATATTTT
NA,NA,TRBJ2-6,TRBV20-1,CSPRGSSSGANVLTF,TGCAGTCCTCGTGGGAGCAGCTCTGGGGCCAACGTCCTGACTTTC
NA,NA,TRBJ2-2,TRBV19,CASSRSGGTGELFF,TGTGCCAGTAGCCGCTCCGGGGGCACCGGGGAGCTGTTTTTT
NA,NA,TRBJ1-2,TRBV9,CASSVGGTWNYGYTF,TGTGCCAGCAGCGTAGGAGGGACTTGGAACTATGGCTACACCTTC
NA,TRBD2,TRBJ2-3,TRBV19,CASSPSSTSGGIRDTQYF,TGTGCCAGTAGTCCCTCCTCGACTAGCGGGGGGATCAGGGATACGCAGTATTTT
NA,NA,TRBJ1-6,TRBV7-7,CASSFSSDSPLHF,TGTGCCAGCAGCTTTAGTTCCGATTCACCCCTCCACTTT
NA,NA,TRBJ2-2,TRBV11-2,CASSSGFSAGELFF,TGTGCCAGCAGCTCAGGGTTTTCCGCCGGGGAGCTGTTTTTT
many,NA,TRBJ2-3,TRBV7-9,CASTQGLNHIDTQYF,TGTGCCAGCACTCAGGGACTTAACCATATAGATACGCAGTATTTT
NA,NA,TRBJ1-5,TRBV6-5,CASSYSRGAARQPQHF,TGTGCCAGCAGTTACTCCCGGGGGGCAGCAAGACAGCCCCAGCATTTT
few,NA,TRBJ1-1,TRBV11-1,CASSLDLTDLNTEAFF,TGTGCCAGCAGCTTAGACCTCACAGATTTGAACACTGAAGCTTTCTTT
once,NA,TRBJ1-2,TRBV5-5,CASSAGPTGLDGYTF,TGTGCCAGCTCAGCGGGGCCCACAGGGTTAGATGGCTACACCTTC
NA,TRBD1,TRBJ1-4,TRBV7-9,CASSLTGATNEKLFF,TGTGCCAGCAGCCTGACAGGGGCAACTAATGAAAAACTGTTTTTT
once,NA,TRBJ1-3,TRBV7-9,CASSLQGSGNTIYF,TGTGCCAGCAGCTTACAGGGGTCAGGAAACACCATATATTTT
few,NA,TRBJ1-5,TRBV18,CASSPDRTRREPQHF,TGTGCCAGCAGCCCCGACAGGACCCGGCGTGAGCCCCAGCATTTT
NA,NA,TRBJ1-2,TRBV5-8,CASTNRVAGGYTF,TGTGCCAGCACAAACAGGGTTGCTGGTGGCTACACCTTC
NA,NA,TRBJ1-6,TRBV9,CASSAAGTKNSPLHF,TGTGCCAGCAGCGCCGCCGGGACAAAGAATTCACCCCTCCACTTT
NA,TRBD1,TRBJ1-2,TRBV29-1,CSVQTGGSYGYTF,TGCAGCGTTCAGACAGGGGGGTCCTATGGCTACACCTTC
NA,NA,TRBJ2-3,TRBV10-2,CASSDGADTQYF,TGCGCCAGCAGTGATGGAGCAGATACGCAGTATTTT
NA,NA,TRBJ1-1,TRBV12-3/TRBV12-4,CASSFRRRRAFF,TGTGCCAGCAGTTTTCGACGCCGGAGGGCTTTCTTT
NA,TRBD1,TRBJ1-6,TRBV30,CAWSLDRTGKNNSPLHF,TGTGCCTGGAGTCTCGATCGGACAGGGAAAAATAATTCACCCCTCCACTTT
NA,NA,TRBJ2-3,TRBV5-1,CASSQGDSTDTQYF,TGCGCCAGCAGCCAGGGTGATAGCACAGATACGCAGTATTTT
NA,NA,TRBJ2-4,TRBV2,CASREFENIQYF,TGTGCCAGCAGGGAATTCGAGAACATTCAGTACTTC
NA,TRBD1,TRBJ2-2,TRBV3-1/TRBV3-2,CASSQGRTGTGPNTGELFF,TGTGCCAGCAGCCAAGGCCGAACGGGGACAGGGCCGAACACCGGGGAGCTGTTTTTT